What follows describes a single T cell receptor (beta chain). Its target is not known. The protocol was immunoSEQ multiplex PCR, while the TCRdb copy is restricted to in-frame clones and leaves out a portion. The sample consists of more than 90,000 clones, about 86% of them appearing once. These data belong to a study of radiotherapy plus CTLA-4 blockade in lung cancer. At the level of the study: Objective responses emerged in around 19% of patients, and 30% to 40% attained disease control. The study's findings and limits: Some TCR clones had been derived from tumors. These clones expanded in peripheral blood after radiotherapy plus ipilimumab. The best prediction of response reportedly came from early blood T cell clone dynamics, with interferon-beta.

After removal of 5 bases from V and 9 bases from J, the junction contained 9 bases not matched to a gene. CDR1 LNHDA and CDR2 SQIVND come from the germline V gene (reference sequence). CDR3 size: 14 residues. The origin of this receptor is a human donor with non-small cell lung cancer that progressed on radiotherapy plus ipilimumab. The chain links TRBV19 to TRBJ2-1, with 8 bases that match TRBD2. Sequencing was performed on peripheral blood, taken from a patient treated with radiotherapy plus ipilimumab. The CDR3 DNA reads as TGTGCCAGTAGTGTGGCGGGAGGATTCGTTGAGCAGTTCTTC. As protein: CASSVAGGFVEQFF.